The sequence of this TCR beta chain was determined in a study of the immune and genomic landscape of osteosarcoma (dated by TCRdb to 2020 to 2021). For the wider study: The overall cohort included 50 or so pediatric and adult patients with high-grade osteosarcoma, and the median age at diagnosis was approximately 25 years (range roughly 5-81). In the overall cohort, 60% of patients were male, and around 76% had localized disease at diagnosis. Osteosarcoma specimens were profiled with whole genome, RNA and T-cell receptor sequencing plus immunohistochemistry and reverse phase protein arrays so that immunogenic potential could be defined. Each of a few patients provided a couple of samples from the same tumor site. The cohort was enriched for poor-risk disease, with approximately 75% showing unfavorable pathologic response to standard therapy and around 70% deceased. An explanation for the limited clinical activity of immune checkpoint inhibitors in osteosarcoma was sought in the study. To characterize the osteosarcoma immunogenomic landscape, the TCR sequencing results were combined with transcriptome, protein array and immunostaining data. Paper-wide results and their limitations: Because osteosarcoma is rare and all possible samples were collected, sample size was not determined by any statistical method. Matched blood was collected from only a couple of patients, alongside the frozen tumor specimens. Higher TCR productive clonality was observed in the immune-hot C3 cluster than in the cold C1 cluster, although TCR productive clonality remained low overall. Clonality benchmarks were derived from external normal skin and healthy peripheral blood data rather than from matched normal tissue. About 5 cases had a single hyperexpanded clone dominating the repertoire, and all had fewer than 100 T-cell clonotypes. Overall, productive TCR clonality was low, with a mean of 0.09 and a maximum of 0.3, which suggests limited clonal expansion of T cells.

Trimming costs V 1 base and J 4 bases, and their ends lie 11 bases apart. The CDR3 runs 14 residues from the cysteine to the phenylalanine. Kept here is only the CDR3 DNA, which spans 42 bases and is read in frame from base 1. Sequences SGHRS (CDR1) and YFSETQ (CDR2) are obtained from the germline V gene. The specimens were post-treatment primary, local recurrence and metastasis tumors obtained from patients with a poor prognosis. TCR beta chain CDR3 regions were immunosequenced with the ImmunoSEQ Assay (Adaptive Biotechnologies). Concerning the study's data processing: The ImmunoSEQ Analyzer platform was used to export TCRB rearrangements, read counts, read proportions and gene usage. Using productive rearrangements, T-cell clonality was calculated as 1 minus Pielou's evenness. In the clonal space homeostasis analysis, clonotypes were sorted into rare, small, medium, large or hyperexpanded (0.01 to 1 of the repertoire) bins. TCR productive clonality was compared across immune clusters C1, C2 and C3 using the Wilcoxon rank sum test. TCRdb stores this immuneACCESS table with in-frame sequences only. Part of the clones is absent; in the studies checked, under half of the shortfall reflects unresolved V genes, and no reason is known for the rest. V and J calls and clone size are those listed in that table; D and trimming were worked out from the DNA. Across this sample there are some 6,200 clones, with around 68% seen only once. Of the sample, roughly 15% falls within the top ten clones.

As to this clone: Its antigen target is currently unknown. The sample holds no much larger clone one base away, and base qualities are not on file.

The V and J genes are TRBV5-1 and TRBJ1-1; D gene: possibly TRBD1, on 5 matching bases. The source is a human donor with osteosarcoma. The sequenced sample was osteosarcoma tumor tissue from the lung. The DNA reads as follows: TGCGCCAGCAGCTTGCGCAGGGAGGTCACTGAAGCTTTCTTT. It specifies CASSLRREVTEAFF.